Listed here are 21 T cell receptor beta chains from one sample, sequenced in a study of CD8+ T cells in alopecia areata. Specified treatment: oral pan-JAK inhibitor, 5-10 mg twice daily. cDNA reverse transcribed from extracted RNA served as the sequencing template. Sequencing was performed with immunoSEQ multiplex PCR; in TCRdb, only in-frame clones are kept and a portion is missing. The data show under 200,000 clones, with 60% to 75% seen just once and approximately 15% held by the top ten. The sequences come from CD4+ T cells sorted from blood, collected at week 24, from a patient treated with tofacitinib. The receptor source for this set is a human donor with alopecia areata.

This clone occurred a few times. This rearrangement joins TRBV15 to TRBJ1-4; tentative D call: TRBD1 (6 bases). CDR1 and CDR2 (germline): LNHNV, YYDKDF (reference sequence). V lost 3 bases to trimming and J lost 4 bases, with 12 bases between them. The CDR3 length is 15 residues. The CDR3 coding sequence is TGTGCCACCAGCAGTACTGGACAGCTTAATGAAAAACTGTTTTTT. This codes for CATSSTGQLNEKLFF.

The V and J genes are TRBV6-5 and TRBJ1-4; 9 bases align to TRBD1. Germline V gives CDR1 MNHEY, CDR2 SVGAGI. The CDR3 covers 14 residues. The trim removed 4 bases at V and 5 bases at J, leaving 2 bases unmatched. DNA of the CDR3: TGTGCCAGCAGTTCGACAGGGGGAAATGAAAAACTGTTTTTT. This encodes CASSSTGGNEKLFF.

The chain combines TRBV7-8 with TRBJ2-1; D is possibly TRBD1 (5 bases). The germline CDR1 and CDR2 sequences are SGHVS and FQNEAQ. The CDR3 contains 14 residues. V gave up 5 bases and J gave up 8 bases, with 16 bases separating them. The CDR3, as DNA: TGTGCCAGCAGCCAACGATTTGTCAGGGATGAGCAGTTCTTC. This gives the protein CASSQRFVRDEQFF. Drawing the rest from reference TRBV7-8 and TRBJ2-1, the complete variable domain is GAGVSQSPRYKVAKRGQDVALRCDPISGHVSLFWYQQALGQGPEFLTYFQNEAQLDKSGLPSDRFFAERPEGSVSTLKIQRTQQEDSAVYLCASSQRFVRDEQFFGPGTRLTVL.

This clone was counted a few times. This chain joins TRBV7-2 and TRBJ2-3; D is ambiguous. Trimming took 2 bases from V and 1 from J, leaving 10 bases between them. CDR3 length: 15 amino acids. Per the germline V gene, CDR1 is SGHTA and CDR2 is FQGNSA. CDR3 coding DNA: TGTGCCAGCAGCTTACAGGATACGGGCACAGATACGCAGTATTTT. Its protein is CASSLQDTGTDTQYF.

Regarding this clone: At the DNA level, this CDR3 is encoded by other sequences in the same sample as well. V and J are TRBV29-1 and TRBJ1-2; TRBD1 matches at 7 bases. Germline V CDR1 and CDR2: SQVTM, ANQGSEA. The CDR3 is made up of 13 amino acids. The J segment lost 0 bases and the V segment lost 7 bases, leaving 5 bases of the junction unmatched. The DNA for the CDR3 is TGCAGCGCTAACAGGGGCTCTAACTATGGCTACACCTTC. Protein product: CSANRGSNYGYTF.

The CDR3: CASSEGLEKLFF. The DNA of the CDR3 is TGTGCCAGCAGTGAAGGTCTTGAAAAACTGTTTTTT. The chain combines TRBV2 with TRBJ1-4; D not resolved. The CDR3 consists of 12 residues. Between the trimmed V and J ends, which lost 1 base and 7 bases, there was a span of 4 bases. The V gene's germline CDR1 is SNHLY and CDR2 FYNNEI.

The chain uses TRBV15 and TRBJ1-2; TRBD1 aligns across 8 bases. V lost 1 base to trimming and J lost 8 bases; unmatched junction nucleotides: 6. The CDR3 is 14 amino acids. Germline loops: CDR1 LNHNV, CDR2 YYDKDF (reference sequence). As DNA, the CDR3 is TGTGCCACCAGCAGAGGGGACAGGTTCGACGGCTACACCTTC. It translates to CATSRGDRFDGYTF. Drawing the rest from reference TRBV15 and TRBJ1-2, the complete variable domain is DAMVIQNPRYQVTQFGKPVTLSCSQTLNHNVMYWYQQKSSQAPKLLFHYYDKDFNNEADTPDNFQSRRPNTSFCFLDIRSPGLGDTAMYLCATSRGDRFDGYTFGSGTRLTVV.

This clone was seen at least ten times. CDR3 sequence (DNA): TGCGCCAGCAGCACGGGACAACCAGGAGGAAACACCATATATTTT. As protein: CASSTGQPGGNTIYF. V is TRBV5-1 and J is TRBJ1-3; a weak D match, TRBD1 (6 bases). V lost 4 bases and J lost 4, with 15 bases in between. Germline values: CDR1 SGHRS, CDR2 YFSETQ. The CDR3 has 15 amino acids.

This clone has only one observation. The V gene is TRBV5-1, the J gene TRBJ2-3; D ambiguous. The V and J ends lost 7 bases and 2 bases respectively, with 11 bases between them. The CDR3 loop spans 13 amino acids. CDR1 and CDR2 from the germline V gene are SGHRS and YFSETQ. The DNA of the CDR3 is TGCGCCAGCTCTCGCGGCGACACAGATACGCAGTATTTT. It encodes CASSRGDTDTQYF.

This sequence joins TRBV13 and TRBJ2-7; 12 nucleotides align to TRBD2. CDR3 size: 18 residues. Per germline, CDR1 PRHDT and CDR2 FYEKMQ (reference sequence). With 3 bases clipped from V and 4 bases from J, the junction kept 13 bases outside the gene matches. CDR3 region: CASSFEGLAGRQGYEQYF. Here the CDR3 DNA reads TGTGCCAGCAGCTTCGAAGGACTAGCGGGGCGCCAAGGGTACGAGCAGTACTTC.

The chain carries TRBV4-2 and TRBJ2-5; D is undetermined. The CDR3 is made up of 14 amino acids. The V gene's germline CDR1 is LGHNA and CDR2 YNFKEQ. The V end was cut by 0 bases, the J end by 5 bases, with 10 bases between. The CDR3 DNA reads TGTGCCAGCAGCCAAGATTGGATGGGGGAGACCCAGTACTTC. Its protein is CASSQDWMGETQYF.

CDR3 protein: CASSQGNLREETQYF. The CDR3 DNA sequence: TGCGCCAGCAGCCAAGGGAATCTTAGGGAAGAGACCCAGTACTTC. The V gene is TRBV4-1, the J gene TRBJ2-5; no reliable D call. CDR1 and CDR2 from the germline V gene are MGHRA and YSYEKL. V dropped 1 base and J dropped 3 bases, with 12 bases sitting between them. This CDR3 contains 15 residues.

The rearrangement joins TRBV18 to TRBJ1-6, with a tentative D call TRBD1 (5 bases). Germline CDR1 reads KGHSH; CDR2 reads LQKENI. The CDR3 is made up of 14 amino acids. The V end lost 2 bases, the J end lost 8 bases, and 10 bases lay between the germline ends. The DNA for the CDR3 is TGTGCCAGCTCACCAGGGGGAGATCATTCACCCCTCCACTTT. It is translated as CASSPGGDHSPLHF.

V and J are TRBV7-2 and TRBJ1-1, with a tentative D call TRBD1 (5 bases). The ends were cut back, 1 base at V and 0 bases at J, with 6 bases in the middle. The CDR3 has 14 amino acids. Germline V lookup: CDR1 SGHTA, CDR2 FQGNSA. The DNA of the CDR3 is TGTGCCAGCAGCTTAGGACAGCTGAACACTGAAGCTTTCTTT. This codes for CASSLGQLNTEAFF. The variable domain in full, with the rest retrieved from reference TRBV7-2 and TRBJ1-1, is GAGVSQSPSNKVTEKGKDVELRCDPISGHTALYWYRQSLGQGLEFLIYFQGNSAPDKSGLPSDRFSAERTGGSVSTLTIQRTQQEDSAVYLCASSLGQLNTEAFFGQGTRLTVV.

The V call is TRBV5-1, the J call TRBJ2-1; D remains ambiguous. Germline V gene lookup returns CDR1 SGHRS and CDR2 YFSETQ. The CDR3 length is 14 residues. V shed 0 bases and J shed 6 bases, with 10 bases lying between them. This CDR3 reads CASSLDSSLNEQFF. In DNA form, the CDR3 reads TGCGCCAGCAGCTTGGATTCCAGCCTCAATGAGCAGTTCTTC.

The chain joins TRBV5-1 to TRBJ1-1; maybe TRBD1 (6 bases). In germline, CDR1 is SGHRS, CDR2 YFSETQ. This CDR3 spans 17 amino acids. V lost 1 base and J lost 0, with 16 bases in between. CDR3 sequence reads: CASSLNLAGAMNTEAFF. The CDR3 nucleotides read TGCGCCAGCAGCTTGAACCTCGCAGGGGCCATGAACACTGAAGCTTTCTTT.

This clone was counted between two and nine times. This chain connects TRBV29-1 to TRBJ2-5; no reliable D call. Trimming shortened V by 6 bases and J by 5 bases, and 10 bases separated the two germline ends. Germline CDR1 and CDR2: SQVTM and ANQGSEA. This CDR3 comprises 11 residues. The chain's CDR3 is CSVTKAETQYF. CDR3 nucleotide sequence: TGCAGCGTCACCAAAGCGGAGACCCAGTACTTC.

This clone was seen only a few times. The CDR3 protein is CASSSDRSMNTEAFF. The CDR3 bases are TGTGCCAGCTCTTCGGACAGGTCTATGAACACTGAAGCTTTCTTT. The chain joins TRBV19 to TRBJ1-1, with TRBD1 matching 7 bases. The CDR3 has 15 residues. CDR1 LNHDA and CDR2 SQIVND come from the germline V gene (reference sequence). Losses at the gene ends were 9 bases for V and 0 bases for J; bases not matched to a gene: 10.

The chain is built from TRBV6-6 and TRBJ1-2; D not certain. The germline V gene encodes CDR1 MNHNY and CDR2 SVGAGI (reference sequence). V was clipped by 6 bases and J by 4 bases, with 15 bases between them. This CDR3 is built from 14 residues. CDR3 amino acids: CASSPSGRAYGYTF. The CDR3 DNA reads TGTGCCAGCAGCCCGAGTGGTAGGGCCTATGGCTACACCTTC.

CDR3 region: CASSGTGGRQETQYF. The CDR3 DNA sequence: TGTGCCAGCAGCGGTACAGGGGGCCGGCAAGAGACCCAGTACTTC. V gene TRBV7-3 combines with J gene TRBJ2-5; 9 bases match TRBD1. This CDR3 region has 15 residues. CDR1 and CDR2 from the germline V gene are SGHTA and FQGTGA. The V segment lost 5 bases and the J segment 2 bases; nucleotides outside the gene matches: 6.

About this clone itself: This sample includes further DNA sequences coding for the same CDR3. This chain uses TRBV29-1 with TRBJ1-1, with D uncertain. The CDR3 has 12 amino acids. CDR1 SQVTM and CDR2 ANQGSEA come from the germline V gene. V was trimmed by 6 bases and J by 0 bases, leaving 8 bases between them. Written as DNA, the CDR3 is TGCAGCGTCGGCGGGATGAACACTGAAGCTTTCTTT. Amino acid sequence: CSVGGMNTEAFF.